This is a list of T cell receptor beta chains from one sample in a study of blood T cell repertoires in COVID-19. Method: immunoSEQ multiplex PCR; TCRdb's copy keeps in-frame clones and lacks some. The sample consists of around 120,000 clones, 70% to 80% of them appearing once. Source material: peripheral blood. These receptors were obtained from a man between 65 and 85 years old with active or convalescent COVID-19. The CDR3 runs from the conserved cysteine through the conserved F or W. Fields, in order: J gene, V gene, D gene, clone size, CDR3 DNA, CDR3 protein. The D gene is left open where the match is weak. Clone size is stated in some rows and not others, as once, few, many or a class when expanded.

TRBJ1-5 | TRBV19 | . | . | TGTGCCAGTAGTTCCGACAGTAATAGCAATCAGCCCCAGCATTTT | CASSSDSNSNQPQHF
TRBJ2-1 | TRBV5-1 | TRBD1 | . | TGCGCCAGCAGCTTGGAGGGACAGGTCTACAATGAGCAGTTCTTC | CASSLEGQVYNEQFF
TRBJ2-3 | TRBV9 | . | . | TGTGCCAGCAGCCCTTCGACAAACACAGATACGCAGTATTTT | CASSPSTNTDTQYF
TRBJ2-7 | TRBV6-1 | TRBD2 | . | TGTGCCGCCAAGGGGGCTAGCGGGGCCGAGCAGTACTTC | CAAKGASGAEQYF
TRBJ2-5 | TRBV7-9 | . | . | TGTGCCAGCAGCTCCCACGGACAGAACCAAGAGACCCAGTACTTC | CASSSHGQNQETQYF
TRBJ2-5 | TRBV29-1 | TRBD1 | . | TGCAGCGTGTCCCCACGGGACAGGTACCAAGAGACCCAGTACTTC | CSVSPRDRYQETQYF
TRBJ2-3 | TRBV3-1/TRBV3-2 | TRBD2 | . | TGTGCCAGCAGCCAAGATCCCGGGGGGGGGACAGATACGCAGTATTTT | CASSQDPGGGTDTQYF
TRBJ1-1 | TRBV6-5 | . | . | TGTGCCAGCAGTTACTCGAGGGGGAAGGGCACTGAAGCTTTCTTT | CASSYSRGKGTEAFF
TRBJ1-2 | TRBV27 | . | few | TGTGCCAGCAGGGAGAAAGCAGGGCTCACTAACTATGGCTACACCTTC | CASREKAGLTNYGYTF
TRBJ2-2 | TRBV2 | TRBD1 | . | TGTGCCAGCAGTGATGGTGCCAGGGGGTTCGCGAACACCGGGGAGCTGTTTTTT | CASSDGARGFANTGELFF
TRBJ1-1 | TRBV9 | . | few | TGTGCCAGCAGCCCCCGGACAGCCTTT | CASSPRTAF
TRBJ1-1 | TRBV7-2 | . | . | TGTGCCAGCAGCTTATCTCAGGGTAGGACTGAAGCTTTCTTT | CASSLSQGRTEAFF
TRBJ1-2 | TRBV18 | . | few | TGTGCCAGCTCACCGGAACGGCGGGCCCCCTATGGCTACACCTTC | CASSPERRAPYGYTF
TRBJ1-5 | TRBV28 | TRBD1 | few | TGTGCCAGCAGTTTCCGCACAGGGGGCAATCAGCCCCAGCATTTT | CASSFRTGGNQPQHF
TRBJ1-1 | TRBV19 | . | . | TGTGCCAGTAGTAGCCTACAGGGCCGGACTGAAGCTTTCTTT | CASSSLQGRTEAFF
TRBJ2-1 | TRBV2 | . | once | TGTGCCAGCAGCCGGGTCTACAATGAGCAGTTCTTC | CASSRVYNEQFF
TRBJ2-3 | TRBV18 | TRBD2 | . | TGTGCCAGCTCACATCCAGCGGGAGGCCGAACAGATACGCAGTATTTT | CASSHPAGGRTDTQYF
TRBJ2-5 | TRBV10-3 | . | . | TGTGCCATCAGTGAGTCATACAGGCAAGAGACCCAGTACTTC | CAISESYRQETQYF
TRBJ2-1 | TRBV18 | TRBD2 | few | TGTGCCAGCTCACCTCTGAGGCTAGCGGGGGCCCCGGGGCATGAGCAGTTCTTC | CASSPLRLAGAPGHEQFF
TRBJ2-4 | TRBV19 | . | . | TGTGCCAGCAGGGTTACAGGGCTAGCCAAAAACATTCAGTACTTC | CASRVTGLAKNIQYF
TRBJ2-3 | TRBV3-1/TRBV3-2 | . | . | TGTGCCAGCAGCCAGCGCTACAGCACAGATACGCAGTATTTT | CASSQRYSTDTQYF
TRBJ2-3 | TRBV29-1 | TRBD2 | . | TGCAGCGCGAGACTAGCGGGAGGGCTAACAGATACGCAGTATTTT | CSARLAGGLTDTQYF
TRBJ1-5 | TRBV6-2/TRBV6-3 | . | . | TGTGCCAGCAGTTCCGAGGGATTGAGCAATCAGCCCCAGCATTTT | CASSSEGLSNQPQHF
TRBJ1-6 | TRBV5-1 | TRBD1 | . | TGCGCCAGCAATACAGGGACAGGGGGCGCGAATTCACCCCTCCACTTT | CASNTGTGGANSPLHF
TRBJ1-4 | TRBV5-4 | TRBD1 | . | TGTGCCAGCAGCTTGGGCGGACAGGGAACAACTAATGAAAAACTGTTTTTT | CASSLGGQGTTNEKLFF
TRBJ2-1 | TRBV3-1/TRBV3-2 | . | . | TGTGCCAGCAGCAGGTTGCGGGGGCGGGATGAGCAGTTCTTC | CASSRLRGRDEQFF
TRBJ1-2 | TRBV12-3/TRBV12-4 | . | . | TGTGCCAGCAGTTACGGTCAAAACTATGGCTACACCTTC | CASSYGQNYGYTF
TRBJ2-1 | TRBV5-1 | . | . | TGCGCCAGCAGCTTGCGGGGGAGCCCAAATGAGCAGTTCTTC | CASSLRGSPNEQFF
TRBJ1-2 | TRBV6-6 | . | once | TGTGCCAGCAGGCTAGGGGATGGCTACACCTTC | CASRLGDGYTF
TRBJ1-2 | TRBV2 | TRBD1 | . | TGTGCCAGCAGCCCAGGGGGTTCACTTAACTATGGCTACACCTTC | CASSPGGSLNYGYTF
TRBJ1-1 | TRBV5-1 | . | . | TGCGCCAGCAGCGATGCGTCGGGGGACGGCACTGAAGCTTTCTTT | CASSDASGDGTEAFF
TRBJ1-1 | TRBV5-1 | TRBD1 | . | TGCGCCAGCAGCGCGGACAGGGCGATGAACACTGAAGCTTTCTTT | CASSADRAMNTEAFF
TRBJ1-5 | TRBV19 | . | . | TGTGCCAGTAGTATCCATCCGGGGATGGGCAATCAGCCCCAGCATTTT | CASSIHPGMGNQPQHF
TRBJ2-1 | TRBV4-1 | TRBD1 | . | TGCGCCAGCAGCCTCACCGACAGGGCCACCTACAATGAGCAGTTCTTC | CASSLTDRATYNEQFF
TRBJ1-5 | TRBV6-5 | . | once | TGTGCCAGCAGTTTGGCAGAATATCAGCCCCAGCATTTT | CASSLAEYQPQHF
TRBJ1-6 | TRBV24-1 | TRBD1 | . | TGTGCCACCAGTGATCCCCGACAGGGGACTAATTCACCCCTCCACTTT | CATSDPRQGTNSPLHF
TRBJ1-6 | TRBV10-2 | TRBD1 | . | TGCGCCAGCAGTGAATTAGGCGGGACAGGGGAATCACCCCTCCACTTT | CASSELGGTGESPLHF
TRBJ1-6 | TRBV30 | TRBD1 | . | TGTGCCTGGAGTGTGCAGGGGGGTAATTCACCCCTCCACTTT | CAWSVQGGNSPLHF
TRBJ1-1 | TRBV25-1 | TRBD1 | . | TGTGCCAGCGGCAGGGGGCTGAGTGAAGCTTTCTTT | CASGRGLSEAFF
TRBJ2-3 | TRBV11-3 | . | . | TGTGCCAGCAGCTTAGAAAGGGGGACCACAGATACGCAGTATTTT | CASSLERGTTDTQYF
TRBJ2-1 | TRBV5-1 | . | . | TGCGCCAGCAGCTTGGGGCAGGCCACATACAATGAGCAGTTCTTC | CASSLGQATYNEQFF
TRBJ1-6 | TRBV19 | TRBD1 | few | TGTGCCAGTAGTTTCGGGGGGACAGGGTATTCACCCCTCCACTTT | CASSFGGTGYSPLHF
TRBJ2-1 | TRBV6-6 | TRBD2 | . | TGTGCCATCTCGGGACTAGACGGCTCCTACAATGAGCAGTTCTTC | CAISGLDGSYNEQFF
TRBJ2-1 | TRBV5-1 | TRBD1 | . | TGCGCCAGCAGCTTGGGCCCCGGGACAGGGTACAATGAGCAGTTCTTC | CASSLGPGTGYNEQFF
TRBJ1-2 | TRBV5-5 | . | . | TGTGCCAGCAGCTTGGGTCAGTCAAACTATGGCTACACCTTC | CASSLGQSNYGYTF
TRBJ2-7 | TRBV19 | TRBD1 | . | TGTGCCAGTGGAAGGACAGGGGACTCCTACGAGCAGTACTTC | CASGRTGDSYEQYF
TRBJ1-5 | TRBV5-1 | . | . | TGCGCCAGCAGCTTGGATTTAGATCAGCCCCAGCATTTT | CASSLDLDQPQHF
TRBJ1-1 | TRBV7-9 | TRBD1 | . | TGTGCCAGCCCTTATCCCGGGACAGGTGAAATGAACACTGAAGCTTTCTTT | CASPYPGTGEMNTEAFF
TRBJ2-1 | TRBV6-5 | TRBD2 | . | TGTGCCAGCACCTTGACTAGCGGCAACTCCAATGAGCAGTTCTTC | CASTLTSGNSNEQFF
TRBJ2-2 | TRBV19 | TRBD1 | . | TGTGCCAGTAGACGGACAGGGGGCTCCGGGGAGCTGTTTTTT | CASRRTGGSGELFF
TRBJ2-3 | TRBV9 | TRBD1 | . | TGTGCCAGCAGCGTAGATCAGGGGGCCACAGATACGCAGTATTTT | CASSVDQGATDTQYF
TRBJ1-2 | TRBV7-2 | TRBD1 | . | TGTGCCAGCAGCCCTACGACAGGGCCCTTGGGCTATGGCTACACCTTC | CASSPTTGPLGYGYTF
TRBJ2-7 | TRBV20-1 | . | . | TGCAGTGCTAGTCAGGGAACCTACGAGCAGTACTTC | CSASQGTYEQYF
TRBJ1-5 | TRBV19 | . | . | TGTGCCAGTACCGACAGAGCCTATAGCAATCAGCCCCAGCATTTT | CASTDRAYSNQPQHF
TRBJ2-7 | TRBV7-2 | . | once | TGTGCCACAGGTGAAATCTACGAGCAGTACTTC | CATGEIYEQYF
TRBJ1-2 | TRBV10-1 | . | . | TGCGCCAGCAGTGGACAGGTTGGCTATGGCTACACCTTC | CASSGQVGYGYTF
TRBJ1-6 | TRBV6-5 | . | . | TGTGCCAGCATTACCCGGGACACTAATTCACCCCTCCACTTT | CASITRDTNSPLHF